This T cell receptor (beta chain) emerged from a study of T cell responses to AZD1222 COVID-19 vaccine. Sequenced by immunoSEQ multiplex PCR; TCRdb stores in-frame clones only, minus some. Of 150,000 or so clones listed, roughly 90% are singletons. About this clone itself: Antigen specificity is unknown.

Whole-study results and caveats: Baseline seropositives among AZD1222 recipients totaled only five or six.

Here the sequenced sample was peripheral blood, taken 28 days after the second AZD1222 dose. The sequence was collected from an adult who received the AZD1222 COVID-19 vaccine.

CDR3 residues: CASSKTGAGWETQYF. Here the CDR3 DNA reads TGTGCCAGCAGCAAAACAGGGGCCGGGTGGGAGACCCAGTACTTC. This sequence joins TRBV7-3 and TRBJ2-5, with TRBD1 identical over 7 bases. CDR3 length equals 15 residues. Germline V gene sequence: CDR1 SGHTA, CDR2 FQGTGA. Trimming removed 5 bases from V and 5 bases from J; junction bases left unmatched: 11.